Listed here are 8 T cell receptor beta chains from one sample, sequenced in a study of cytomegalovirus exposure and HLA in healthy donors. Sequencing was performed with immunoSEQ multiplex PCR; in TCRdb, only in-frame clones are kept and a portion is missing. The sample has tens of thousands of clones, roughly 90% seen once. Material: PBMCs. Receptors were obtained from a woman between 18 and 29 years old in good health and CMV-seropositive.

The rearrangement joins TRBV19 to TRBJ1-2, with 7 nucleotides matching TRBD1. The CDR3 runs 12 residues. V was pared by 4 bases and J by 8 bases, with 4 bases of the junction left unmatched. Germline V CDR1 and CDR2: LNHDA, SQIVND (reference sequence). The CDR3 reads CASSRTGYGYTF. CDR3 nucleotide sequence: TGTGCCAGTAGTAGGACAGGATACGGCTACACCTTC. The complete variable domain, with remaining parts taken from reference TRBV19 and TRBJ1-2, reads DGGITQSPKYLFRKEGQNVTLSCEQNLNHDAMYWYRQDPGQGLRLIYYSQIVNDFQKGDIAEGYSVSREKKESFPLTVTSAQKNPTAFYLCASSRTGYGYTFGSGTRLTVV.

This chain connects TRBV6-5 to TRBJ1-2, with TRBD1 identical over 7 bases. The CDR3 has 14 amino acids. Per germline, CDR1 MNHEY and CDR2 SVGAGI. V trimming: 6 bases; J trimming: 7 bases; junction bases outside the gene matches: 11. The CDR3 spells CASRSGQLLFGYTF. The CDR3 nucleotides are TGTGCCAGCAGATCGGGACAGCTTTTGTTTGGCTACACCTTC.

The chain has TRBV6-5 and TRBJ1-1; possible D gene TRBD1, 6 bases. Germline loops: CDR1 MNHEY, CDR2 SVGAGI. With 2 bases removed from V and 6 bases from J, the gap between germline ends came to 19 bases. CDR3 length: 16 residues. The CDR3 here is CASSYTAGARKAEAFF. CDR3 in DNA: TGTGCCAGCAGTTACACCGCAGGGGCCCGGAAGGCTGAAGCTTTCTTT.

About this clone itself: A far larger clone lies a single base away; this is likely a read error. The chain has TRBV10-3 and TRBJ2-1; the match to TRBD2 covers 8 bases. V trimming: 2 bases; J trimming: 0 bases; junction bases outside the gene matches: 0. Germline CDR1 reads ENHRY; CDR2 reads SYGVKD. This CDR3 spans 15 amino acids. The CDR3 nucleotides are TGTGCCATCAGTGAGCGGGAGGGCTCCTACAATGAGCAGTTCTTC. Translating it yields CAISEREGSYNEQFF.

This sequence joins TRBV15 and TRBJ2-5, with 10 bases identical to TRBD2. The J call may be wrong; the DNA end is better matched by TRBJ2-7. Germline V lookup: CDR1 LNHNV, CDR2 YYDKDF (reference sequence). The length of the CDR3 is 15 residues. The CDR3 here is CATSRESSGSYEQYF. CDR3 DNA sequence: TGTGCCACCAGCAGAGAGTCTAGCGGGAGCTACGAGCAGTACTTC.

The CDR3 DNA reads as TGCGCCAGCAGCTGGACAGGTTCTGTAACGGGAGCAGATACGCAGTATTTT. Its translation is CASSWTGSVTGADTQYF. J is TRBJ2-3 and V is TRBV5-1, with D perhaps TRBD1 (7 bases). V lost 3 bases to trimming and J lost 4 bases, with 21 bases between them. The CDR3 has 17 residues. Germline V gene sequence: CDR1 SGHRS, CDR2 YFSETQ.

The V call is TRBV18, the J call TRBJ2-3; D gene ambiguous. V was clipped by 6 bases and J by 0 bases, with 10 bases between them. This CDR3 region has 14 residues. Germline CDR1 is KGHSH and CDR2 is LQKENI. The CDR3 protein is CASSPMASTDTQYF. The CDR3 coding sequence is TGTGCCAGCTCCCCCATGGCCAGCACAGATACGCAGTATTTT.

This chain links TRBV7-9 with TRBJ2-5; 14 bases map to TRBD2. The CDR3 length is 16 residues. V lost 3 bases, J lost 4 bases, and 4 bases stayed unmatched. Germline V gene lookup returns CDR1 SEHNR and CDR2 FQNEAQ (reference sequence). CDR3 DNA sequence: TGTGCCAGCAGCTTGGGACTAGCGGGAGCGACAGAGACCCAGTACTTC. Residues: CASSLGLAGATETQYF.